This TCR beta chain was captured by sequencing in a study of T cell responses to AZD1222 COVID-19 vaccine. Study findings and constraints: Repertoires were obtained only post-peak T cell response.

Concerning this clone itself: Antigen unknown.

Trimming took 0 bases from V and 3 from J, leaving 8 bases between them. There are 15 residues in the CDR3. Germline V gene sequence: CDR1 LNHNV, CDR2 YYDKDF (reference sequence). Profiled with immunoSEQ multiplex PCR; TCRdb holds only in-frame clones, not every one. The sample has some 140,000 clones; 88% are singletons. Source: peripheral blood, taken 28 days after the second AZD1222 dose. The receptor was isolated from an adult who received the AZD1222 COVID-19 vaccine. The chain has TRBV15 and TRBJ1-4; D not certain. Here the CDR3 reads CATSRDPTANEKLFF. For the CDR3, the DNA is TGTGCCACCAGCAGAGACCCCACGGCTAATGAAAAACTGTTTTTT.